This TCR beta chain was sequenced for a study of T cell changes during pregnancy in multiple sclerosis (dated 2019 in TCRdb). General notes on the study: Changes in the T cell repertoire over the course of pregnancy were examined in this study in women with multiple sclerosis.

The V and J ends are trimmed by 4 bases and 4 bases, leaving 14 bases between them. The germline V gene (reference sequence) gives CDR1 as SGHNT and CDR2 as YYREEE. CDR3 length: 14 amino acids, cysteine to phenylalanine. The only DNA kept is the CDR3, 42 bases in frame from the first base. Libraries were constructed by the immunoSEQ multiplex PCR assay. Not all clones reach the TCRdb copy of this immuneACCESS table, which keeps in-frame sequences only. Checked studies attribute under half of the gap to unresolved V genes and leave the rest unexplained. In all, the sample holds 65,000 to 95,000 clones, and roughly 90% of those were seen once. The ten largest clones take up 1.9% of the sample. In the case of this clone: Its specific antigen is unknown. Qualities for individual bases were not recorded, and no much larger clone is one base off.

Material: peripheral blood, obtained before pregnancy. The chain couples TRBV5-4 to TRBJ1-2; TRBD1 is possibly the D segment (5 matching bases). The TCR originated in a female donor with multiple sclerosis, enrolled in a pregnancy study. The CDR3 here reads CASSRMAGSYGYTF. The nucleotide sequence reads TGTGCCAGCAGCCGAATGGCAGGGTCCTATGGCTACACCTTC.